Described below is a single TCR beta chain sequence and its context. Antigen specificity is unknown. The data were taken from a study of cytomegalovirus exposure and HLA in healthy donors. General observations from the study: Reports credit the classifier with highly specific, highly sensitive diagnosis of cytomegalovirus status. For most TCR sequences rarity was the rule, although some public TCRs occurred in many donors.

V lost 5 bases, J lost 5 bases, and 14 bases lay in between. CDR1 is SGHNT, CDR2 YYREEE, per germline (reference sequence). The CDR3 length is 14 residues. Generated by immunoSEQ multiplex PCR, the TCRdb table keeps only in-frame clones and is missing some. The data contain some 320,000 clones, 87% of them singletons. The origin of this receptor is a woman under 40 in good health and CMV-seropositive. Sequenced sample: PBMCs. The chain links TRBV5-4 to TRBJ2-4; D perhaps matches TRBD2 (5 bases). DNA for the CDR3: TGTGCCAGCAGTTATAACGGGGTACAAAACATTCAGTACTTC. Translation: CASSYNGVQNIQYF.